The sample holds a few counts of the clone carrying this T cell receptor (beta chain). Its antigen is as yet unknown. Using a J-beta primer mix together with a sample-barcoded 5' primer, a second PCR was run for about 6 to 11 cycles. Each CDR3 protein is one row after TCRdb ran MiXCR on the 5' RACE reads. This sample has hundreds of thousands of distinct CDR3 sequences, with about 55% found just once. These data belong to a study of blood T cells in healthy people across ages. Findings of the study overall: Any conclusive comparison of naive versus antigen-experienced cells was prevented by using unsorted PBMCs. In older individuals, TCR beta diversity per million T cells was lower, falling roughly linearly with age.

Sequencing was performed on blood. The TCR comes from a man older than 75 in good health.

CDR3 residues: CASTPGGGPYEQYF. In nucleotides, the CDR3 is TGCGCCAGCACCCCAGGAGGGGGACCTTACGAGCAGTACTTC. This sequence joins TRBV5-1 and TRBJ2-7, with D perhaps assigned TRBD1 or TRBD2 (6 bases each). The CDR3 is made up of 14 amino acids. V dropped 6 bases and J dropped 4 bases, with 17 bases sitting between them. The germline gives CDR1 SGHRS, CDR2 YFSETQ.